Listed below are T cell receptor beta chains from one sample, sequenced in a study of identical twins' blood T cells. From the 5' RACE reads, TCRdb called clonotypes with MiXCR, one entry per CDR3 protein. The sample holds about 370,000 distinct CDR3 sequences, about 28% seen once. Sequences were obtained from PBMCs. The source is a woman aged 18 to 55 in good health. CDR3s leave out the opening cysteine and the closing phenylalanine or tryptophan.

TRBJ1-2 TRBV7-8 ASSLAEEGANYGYT
TRBJ2-3 TRBV9 ASSVGNTDTQY
TRBJ2-3 TRBV3-1 ASSLRVGPSGPDTQY
TRBJ1-1 TRBV13 ASSDDGAVEAF
TRBJ2-2 TRBV2 ASSDNRKHTGELF
TRBJ2-1 TRBV19 ASSTSSFDEQF
TRBJ2-2 TRBV6-5 AMPRKRGKTGELF
TRBJ1-1 TRBV6-6 AGSQGGTEAF
TRBJ2-7 TRBV6-5 ASSSLGLAGEAQY
TRBJ1-2 TRBV2 ASRSGYGYT
TRBJ1-2 TRBV7-2 ASSFPGYGYT
TRBJ1-2 TRBV20-1 SAPLAYGYT
TRBJ2-1 TRBV20-1 SARWGNEQF
TRBJ1-2 TRBV20-1 SARHPFAYT
TRBJ1-1 TRBV20-1 SAQRHDRDTEAF
TRBJ2-7 TRBV5-1 ASSWGDYEQY
TRBJ1-1 TRBV19 ASSIAGTWNGEAF
TRBJ1-1 TRBV27 ASSFDAINTEAF
TRBJ2-7 TRBV11-2 ASSLVDEQY
TRBJ1-1 TRBV20-1 SAPNMNTEAF
TRBJ1-5 TRBV3-1 ASSRGTASNQPQH
TRBJ1-6 TRBV20-1 SARTSGNSPLH
TRBJ1-2 TRBV6-5 ASSTPGADYGYT
TRBJ1-2 TRBV6-1 ASSPPTDNYGYT
TRBJ1-1 TRBV20-1 SARVEARVTEAF
TRBJ2-7 TRBV5-1 ASQPTYDRAYEQY
TRBJ1-5 TRBV12-3/TRBV12-4 ASRQGADQPQH
TRBJ1-1 TRBV6-6 ASTMNTEAF
TRBJ2-2 TRBV6-5 ASSYSTANTGELF
TRBJ2-1 TRBV6-5 ASSYPSSGTRLSEQF
TRBJ2-1 TRBV7-9 ASSQGDNNEQF
TRBJ1-4 TRBV28 ASSLGPEREKLF
TRBJ1-5 TRBV20-1 SARDGTQSQPQH
TRBJ2-1 TRBV25-1 ASSGRRRGIEQF
TRBJ2-1 TRBV5-1 TSSFGSLSNEQF
TRBJ2-5 TRBV11-2 ASSFPPSPQETQY
TRBJ2-2 TRBV11-2 ASSVRDNTGELF
TRBJ1-3 TRBV9 ASSVWSGGGNTIY
TRBJ2-7 TRBV6-5 ASSQGQAYEQY
TRBJ1-5 TRBV20-1 SAEGRSYQPQH
TRBJ2-2 TRBV2 ASQRAGGTGELF
TRBJ2-2 TRBV12-3/TRBV12-4 ASSLSDFTGELF
TRBJ2-3 TRBV20-1 SASGRAGEDTQY
TRBJ1-1 TRBV29-1 SVEKGAGTEAF
TRBJ2-2 TRBV6-2/TRBV6-3 ASTYRQGTNTGELF
TRBJ1-4 TRBV4-1 ASSSRGGDVEKLF
TRBJ2-2 TRBV6-6 ASSPQRADNTGELF
TRBJ1-2 TRBV19 AGTPTNCGYT
TRBJ2-1 TRBV20-1 SYGGRAIHEQF
TRBJ1-5 TRBV7-9 ASSLDGGAEPQH
TRBJ1-1 TRBV23-1 ASSHRKQQNTEAF
TRBJ2-1 TRBV11-2 ASRPRVSHDEQF
TRBJ2-1 TRBV12-3/TRBV12-4 ASSSRTGEQF